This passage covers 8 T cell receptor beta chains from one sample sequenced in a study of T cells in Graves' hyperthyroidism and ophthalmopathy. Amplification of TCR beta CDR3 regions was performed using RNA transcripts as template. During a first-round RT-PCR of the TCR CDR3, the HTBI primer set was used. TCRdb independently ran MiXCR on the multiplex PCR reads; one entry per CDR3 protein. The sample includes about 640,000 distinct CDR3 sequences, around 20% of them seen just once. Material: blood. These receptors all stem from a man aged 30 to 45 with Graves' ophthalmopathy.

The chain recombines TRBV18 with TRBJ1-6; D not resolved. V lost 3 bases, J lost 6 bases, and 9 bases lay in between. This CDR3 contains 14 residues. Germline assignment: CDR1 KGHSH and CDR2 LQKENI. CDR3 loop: CASSPTPTNSPLHF. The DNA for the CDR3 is TGTGCCAGCTCACCCACGCCCACTAATTCACCCCTCCACTTT.

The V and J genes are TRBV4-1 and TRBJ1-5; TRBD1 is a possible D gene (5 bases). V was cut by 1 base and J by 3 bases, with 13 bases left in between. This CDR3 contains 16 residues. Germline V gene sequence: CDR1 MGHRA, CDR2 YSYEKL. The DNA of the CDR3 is TGCGCCAGCAGCCAAGGCAAGGGACTTCACAATCAGCCCCAGCATTTT. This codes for CASSQGKGLHNQPQHF.

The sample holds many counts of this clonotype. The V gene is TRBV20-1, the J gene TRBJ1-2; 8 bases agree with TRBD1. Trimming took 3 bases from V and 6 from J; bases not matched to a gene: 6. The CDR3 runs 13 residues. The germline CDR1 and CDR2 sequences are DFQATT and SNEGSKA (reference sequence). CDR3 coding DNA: TGCAGTGCTAGTGACAGGGGAGAGGATGGCTACACCTTC. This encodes CSASDRGEDGYTF.

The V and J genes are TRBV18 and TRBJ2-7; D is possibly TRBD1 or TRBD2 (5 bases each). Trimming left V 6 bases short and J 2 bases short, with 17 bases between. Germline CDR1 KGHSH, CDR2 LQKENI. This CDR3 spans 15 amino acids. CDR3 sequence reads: CASSYGDRPPYEQYF. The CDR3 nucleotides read TGTGCCAGCTCGTACGGGGACCGTCCTCCCTACGAGCAGTACTTC.

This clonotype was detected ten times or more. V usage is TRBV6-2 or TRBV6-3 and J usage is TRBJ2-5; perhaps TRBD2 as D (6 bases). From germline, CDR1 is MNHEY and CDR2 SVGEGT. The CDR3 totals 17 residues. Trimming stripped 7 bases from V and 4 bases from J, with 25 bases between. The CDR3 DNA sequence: TGTGCCAGCACCCCCAGACTGGGAGGTGGCCATGGAGAGACCCAGTACTTC. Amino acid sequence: CASTPRLGGGHGETQYF.

This CDR3 is CASRLGGNEQFF. Written as DNA, the CDR3 is TGCGCCAGCCGCCTGGGCGGGAATGAGCAGTTCTTC. The chain joins TRBV5-1 to TRBJ2-1, with a possible D match to TRBD2 (5 bases). Per germline, CDR1 SGHRS and CDR2 YFSETQ. The length of the CDR3 is 12 residues. Trimming cost V 7 bases and J 7 bases, with 12 bases left between them. Based on the CDR3 plus reference TRBV5-1 and TRBJ2-1, the full variable domain is KAGVTQTPRYLIKTRGQQVTLSCSPISGHRSVSWYQQTPGQGLQFLFEYFSETQRNKGNFPGRFSGRQFSNSRSEMNVSTLELGDSALYLCASRLGGNEQFFGPGTRLTVL.

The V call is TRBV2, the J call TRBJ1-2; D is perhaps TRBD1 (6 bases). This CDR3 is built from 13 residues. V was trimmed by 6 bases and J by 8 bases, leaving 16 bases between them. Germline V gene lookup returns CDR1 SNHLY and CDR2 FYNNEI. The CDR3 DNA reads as TGTGCCAGCAGCCCGAGGGGGGGTCAGGGCTACACCTTC. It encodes CASSPRGGQGYTF. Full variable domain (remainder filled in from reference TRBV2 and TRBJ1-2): EPEVTQTPSHQVTQMGQEVILRCVPISNHLYFYWYRQILGQKVEFLVSFYNNEISEKSEIFDDQFSVERPDGSNFTLKIRSTKLEDSAMYFCASSPRGGQGYTFGSGTRLTVV.

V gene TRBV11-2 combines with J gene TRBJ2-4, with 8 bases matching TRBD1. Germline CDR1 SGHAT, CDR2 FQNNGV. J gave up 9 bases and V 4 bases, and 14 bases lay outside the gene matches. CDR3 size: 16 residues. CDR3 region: CASSYHPDRGGSIQYF. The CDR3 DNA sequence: TGTGCCAGCAGCTATCACCCCGACAGGGGAGGAAGCATTCAGTACTTC.